What follows is one T cell receptor (beta chain) and its context. Its antigen is unidentified. These data come from a study of T-cell memory formation after mild COVID-19. Study as a whole: Largely, TCR clusters stayed within a single donor.

In TCRdb, the 5' RACE reads were re-called with MiXCR into one record per CDR3 protein. Of some 250,000 distinct CDR3 sequences detected, roughly 17% appear once; the ten largest clones hold 23%. General study points: There were some responding clones in pre-infection memory, which suggested that cross-reactive memory had joined. Clones that contracted from day 15 to 85 had balanced CD4/CD8; later expanders were CD4+ biased.

Germline CDR1 is DFQATT and CDR2 is SNEGSKA (reference sequence). V lost 3 bases and J lost 0, with 7 bases in between. CDR3 length equals 13 residues. The chain combines TRBV20-1 with TRBJ2-3; D gene uncertain. The clonotype comes from a man aged 18 to 35 who had mild COVID-19 (a few samples of this study predate the infection). Cell type and time point are not known. Sequenced sample: PBMCs or a T cell subset sorted from them (not recorded which). CDR3 sequence: CSASRRSTDTQYF. CDR3 DNA: TGCAGTGCTAGTAGGCGAAGCACAGATACGCAGTATTTT.